This TCR beta chain was profiled in a study of cytomegalovirus exposure and HLA in healthy donors. Donors came from a validation cohort of over a hundred subjects, distinct from the first 666-subject cohort. The CDR3 totals 15 residues. The germline V and J ends were trimmed by 7 bases and 4 bases, with 19 bases remaining between them. CDR1 and CDR2 (germline): MNHEY, SVGAGI. Using immunoSEQ multiplex PCR, the repertoire was profiled, and TCRdb retains in-frame clones only, with some absent. Of tens of thousands of clones listed, about 96% were seen once; the top ten hold 0.6% to 0.85%. The sequence came from a man in his late teens or twenties in good health and CMV-seronegative. The chain is built from TRBV6-5 and TRBJ1-1, with D possibly being TRBD1 (6 bases). Source material: PBMCs. The CDR3 nucleotides are TGTGCCAGCACCTCATACGGGGGGCCCAGCACTGAAGCTTTCTTT. This translates into CASTSYGGPSTEAFF.